This T cell receptor beta chain was profiled in a study of beta chain features in type 1 diabetes. Study outcomes and limitations: In every one of the four CD4+ subsets, TCRB CDR3s were moderately but significantly shorter in Type 1 diabetes patients. cDNA-based sequencing might over-represent cells highly expressing TCR.

The study reverse transcribed the entire isolated RNA, so it sequenced expressed TCRB transcripts. The repertoire was sequenced with immunoSEQ multiplex PCR; TCRdb's copy has only in-frame clones and lacks some. The sample consists of roughly 51,000 clones, 40% to 65% of them appearing once. Regarding this clone: Its target is not known.

The sequenced sample was Tregs from blood. The clonotype comes from a woman aged 40 to 50 with type 1 diabetes.

Written as DNA, the CDR3 is TGTGCCAGCAGGATCACAGGGTACACCGGGGAGCTGTTTTTT. Its translation: CASRITGYTGELFF. The chain employs TRBV27 and TRBJ2-2, with a weak D call TRBD1 (6 bases). Germline CDR1 MNHEY, CDR2 SMNVEV (reference sequence). The V end lost 6 bases, the J end lost 3 bases, and 11 bases lay between the germline ends. This CDR3 is 14 amino acids long.